The clone carrying this T cell receptor (beta chain) was detected only once. These data come from a study of blood T cell repertoires in COVID-19. Method: immunoSEQ multiplex PCR; TCRdb's copy keeps in-frame clones and lacks some. The sample records about 400,000 clones, 70% to 90% being singletons. J was trimmed by 5 bases and V by 1 base; bases with no gene match: 7. The germline gives CDR1 LGHNT, CDR2 FRNRAP. CDR3 size: 16 residues. Everyone who took part was about 18 to 89 years old, and they came from 24 US areas. The origin of this receptor is a woman aged 30 to 39 with acute COVID-19. Sequencing used PBMCs or T cells enriched from blood (not recorded which). The chain is built from TRBV12-5 and TRBJ2-1; 8 nucleotides line up with TRBD2. CDR3 nucleotide sequence: TGTGCTAGTGGTTTGGCCTCGGGGGGGCCCGACAATGAGCAGTTCTTC. The encoded protein is CASGLASGGPDNEQFF.